Following are 7 T cell receptor beta chains from one sample sequenced in a study of shared clonotypes between healthy human individuals. Assay used: immunoSEQ multiplex PCR; TCRdb lists only in-frame clones, some missing. The repertoire holds some 500,000 clones, with about 96% as singletons. The sequenced sample consisted of naive CD4+ T cells sorted from blood. Subset reported: CD45RA+ positively selected. These receptors were collected from a woman aged 25 to 39 in good health.

This clone was observed a single time. The chain employs TRBV15 and TRBJ2-7, with 8 bases lining up with TRBD2. Trimming at V came to 3 bases and at J to 4 bases, leaving 11 bases not matched to a gene. The V gene's germline CDR1 is LNHNV and CDR2 YYDKDF (reference sequence). The CDR3 is 16 residues long. The DNA for the CDR3 is TGTGCCACCAGCAGGAGATCTGGGACTAGTAATTACGAGCAGTACTTC. This gives the protein CATSRRSGTSNYEQYF.

The chain links TRBV10-3 to TRBJ2-5; 8 bases fit TRBD2. The DNA end is a closer match to TRBJ2-7, so the J assignment may be wrong. The V gene's germline CDR1 is ENHRY and CDR2 SYGVKD. The CDR3 runs 12 residues. The CDR3 region has the DNA TGTGCCATCAGGACTAGCGCCTACGAGCAGTACTTC. Translated, it gives CAIRTSAYEQYF.

The table lists this clone with a count of one. The CDR3 sequence is CASSLGRGMNTEAFF. For the CDR3, the DNA is TGTGCCAGCAGCTTAGGCCGGGGGATGAACACTGAAGCTTTCTTT. The chain couples TRBV13 to TRBJ1-1; TRBD1 is a possible D gene (5 bases). V shed 0 bases and J shed 0 bases, with 8 bases lying between them. Germline values: CDR1 PRHDT, CDR2 FYEKMQ (reference sequence). The CDR3 extends over 15 amino acids.

This clone has more than one count but fewer than ten. The chain recombines TRBV18 with TRBJ1-3, with a tentative D call TRBD1 (5 bases). Germline V gene lookup returns CDR1 KGHSH and CDR2 LQKENI. The length of the CDR3 is 15 residues. Trimming took off 2 bases at V and 2 bases at J, with 10 bases between the two ends. CDR3 residues: CASSPDSGTGNTIYF. DNA for the CDR3: TGTGCCAGCTCACCAGATTCAGGGACTGGAAACACCATATATTTT.

The chain has TRBV19 and TRBJ2-7; 9 nucleotides agree with TRBD2. Germline V gene lookup returns CDR1 LNHDA and CDR2 SQIVND (reference sequence). The CDR3 sequence is 14 residues long. V trimming: 4 bases; J trimming: 5 bases; junction bases outside the gene matches: 6. This chain's CDR3 is CASSRAVAGDEQYF. DNA for the CDR3: TGTGCCAGTAGTAGGGCGGTAGCGGGAGACGAGCAGTACTTC.

V is TRBV2 and J is TRBJ1-6; D remains ambiguous. The CDR3 extends over 15 amino acids. Trimming removed 6 bases at V and 5 bases at J, with 14 bases between. Germline CDR1 SNHLY, CDR2 FYNNEI. DNA of the CDR3: TGTGCCAGCAGCCCAGCCCGGGAGGATAATTCACCCCTCCACTTT. The encoded protein is CASSPAREDNSPLHF.

The chain joins TRBV4-2 to TRBJ2-7; 11 bases are a match to TRBD2. Germline trimming cut 1 base from V and 2 bases from J; bases unmatched to any gene: 1. This CDR3 has 15 residues. In germline, CDR1 is LGHNA, CDR2 YNFKEQ. DNA for the CDR3: TGTGCCAGCAGCCAAGGACTAGCGGGACCCTACGAGCAGTACTTC. This sequence encodes CASSQGLAGPYEQYF.